The entry that follows covers one T cell receptor beta chain sequence. Some clones are missing from TCRdb's copy, which holds only in-frame ones; the method was immunoSEQ multiplex PCR. The sample lists around 12,000 clones, more than 65% occurring once. Germline-derived CDR1 and CDR2 are MDHEN and SYDVKM. The ends were cut back, 8 bases at V and 0 bases at J, with 21 bases in the middle. CDR3 length: 17 residues. The data were taken from a study of immune evolution from preneoplasia to lung adenocarcinoma. Sequences were obtained from FFPE minimally invasive lung adenocarcinoma tissue. The J gene is TRBJ2-3, the V gene TRBV28; a possible D gene is TRBD1 (6 bases). The clonotype comes from a person aged 70 to 85 with lung adenocarcinoma. The CDR3 is CASPPTAGDTSTDTQYF. For the CDR3, the DNA is TGTGCCAGCCCCCCTACCGCAGGGGATACTAGCACAGATACGCAGTATTTT. The full variable domain, its missing parts supplied by reference TRBV28 and TRBJ2-3, is DVKVTQSSRYLVKRTGEKVFLECVQDMDHENMFWYRQDPGLGLRLIYFSYDVKMKEKGDIPEGYSVSREKKERFSLILESASTNQTSMYLCASPPTAGDTSTDTQYFGPGTRLTVL.